This T cell receptor (beta chain) was sequenced for a study of shared clonotypes between healthy human individuals (dated by TCRdb to between 2020 and 2021). Broadly, across the study: The cohort comprised a couple of women and a few men aged 18 to 49 years. Leukapheresis yielded between about 0.94 and 10 billion PBMCs per donor. Libraries were prepared and TCR repertoires were sequenced by different laboratories using diverse techniques, in order to increase sequencing depth and limit assay-specific biases. Per donor, three plates each were used for CD4 naive and CD4 memory, two for CD8 naive, and one for CD8 memory. To estimate repertoire size and how much clonotypes are shared between individuals, the study performed deep sequencing of blood TCR repertoires from roughly five healthy adults.

CD8 naive samples were obtained by positive selection for CCR7 among CD45RO-negative cells, yielding a CD45RA+CCR7+ population from which TemRA cells were excluded. Healthy HIV-negative adults with no recently reported acute infections or vaccinations were included as donors. Every donor was a Caucasian adult residing in Nashville, Tennessee, USA. Blood was collected by leukapheresis, and PBMCs were isolated by Ficoll-Histopaque density gradient centrifugation and then cryopreserved in liquid nitrogen vapor phase. Analytical flow cytometry was used to check the purity and quantity of every magnetically sorted T cell population. Each sorted fraction had its genomic DNA isolated and then quantified by UV absorbance on a Nanodrop 2000c. Deletion took 1 base off V and 2 bases off J, with a span of 12 bases between the germline ends. From the cysteine up to the phenylalanine, the CDR3 has a length of 15 residues. Only the CDR3 DNA is retained, 45 bases long and in frame from the first base. The CDR1 and CDR2 encoded by the germline V gene are SGHVS and FNYEAQ.

Concerning this clone: Its cognate antigen has yet to be identified. The input lacks base qualities; no much larger clone sits a single base away.

TCR CDR3 regions were amplified from genomic DNA by multiplex PCR using the deep immunoSEQ assay. For each cell subset, the extracted genomic DNA was distributed evenly across all wells of several immunoSEQ 96-well plates, and each plate served as one replicate. For sorted subsets, each replicate PCR was loaded with 200 to 250 ng genomic DNA, equivalent to some 27,000 T cell genomes. Purified libraries were quantified with a Qubit 3.0 fluorometer, sized on a Bioanalyzer 2100, and re-quantified with the KAPA Library Quantification kit. Every immunoSEQ 96-well plate was sequenced on a dedicated single-read 150-cycle Illumina NextSeq 550 flow cell. Per the original workflow: Because the immunoSEQ output held only junctional sequences and lacked quality scores, the filtering could not match the filtering applied to full-length reads. To assign V/J genes and CDR3, sequences were annotated against IMGT germline references using PyIR, a Python wrapper for IgBLAST v1.9. Any read was removed if the V/J assignment was weak (E-value above 1e-6), the CDR3 was missing, or the read contained stop codons, out-of-frame junctions, or ambiguous translated residues. A V3J clonotype was defined by an identical inferred V gene, J gene, and CDR3 amino acid sequence. The percentage overlap between two repertoires was calculated by dividing the number of shared unique clonotypes by the size of the smaller repertoire. Richness of each repertoire was evaluated using RTK rarefaction, the Chao1 estimator, and Recon v2.1 estimates of unobserved clonotypes. For all TCRbeta clonotypes obtained by the gDNA method from a few donors, generation probabilities were computed with OLGA. Entries here come from immuneACCESS through TCRdb and include only in-frame sequences with V and J called. Some clones fail to appear in such tables; in the studies checked, an unresolved V gene covers under half of the shortfall, and the cause of the remainder is unknown. That table gives V, J and clone size, and the DNA gave D and trimming. The sample includes approximately 2,000,000 clones, with 90% to 95% observed a single time. Roughly 1.7% of the sample is held by the ten biggest clonotypes.

Broader findings and caveats from the paper: Based on pairwise subsampling, the degree of clonotype sharing among donors was expected to be affected by sequencing depth. Because the study included only a small number of donors, the genetic and exposure-history diversity represented was limited. Clonotypes shared by all four sorted-subset donors showed higher generation probabilities than non-shared clonotypes. Only blood was sampled, and tissue TCR repertoires likely differ from those in blood. Incomplete sequencing was indicated by rarefaction of sorted-subset datasets, despite the large sequencing depth. Estimated clonotype richness was generally larger for naive than for memory subsets. When several donors were compared, the shared fraction of clonotypes was about 5% for naive CD4, more than 3% for naive CD8, about 2.4% for memory CD4, and under 0.5% for memory CD8.

Sequences were obtained from naive CD8+ T cells from PBMCs. The cell subset or site label corresponds to: CD45RA+CCR7+. The sequence is built from TRBV7-6 and TRBJ2-7; too little of a D gene remains to name it. The receptor's source is a man in his late teens or twenties in good health. Some clones in this sample may be carry-over from other donors' samples. The bases read TGTGCCAGCAGCTTAGAGGCAGGAGAGGCCTACGAGCAGTACTTC. This is translated as CASSLEAGEAYEQYF.